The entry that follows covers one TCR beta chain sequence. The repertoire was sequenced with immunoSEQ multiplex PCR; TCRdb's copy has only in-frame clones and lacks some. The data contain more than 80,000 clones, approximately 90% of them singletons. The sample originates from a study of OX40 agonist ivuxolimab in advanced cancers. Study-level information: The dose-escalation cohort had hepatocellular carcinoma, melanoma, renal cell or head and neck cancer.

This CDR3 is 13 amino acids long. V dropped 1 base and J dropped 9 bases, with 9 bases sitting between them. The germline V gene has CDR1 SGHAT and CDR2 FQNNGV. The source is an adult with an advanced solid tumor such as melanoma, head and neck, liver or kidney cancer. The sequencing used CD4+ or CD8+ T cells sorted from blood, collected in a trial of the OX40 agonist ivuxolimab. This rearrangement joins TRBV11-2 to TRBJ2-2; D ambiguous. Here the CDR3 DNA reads TGTGCCAGCAGCTTAGGTCCGGATAGGGAGCTGTTTTTT. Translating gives CASSLGPDRELFF.